The 18 T cell receptor beta chains presented below share a single source sample, sequenced in a study of shared clonotypes between healthy human individuals. Generated by immunoSEQ multiplex PCR, the TCRdb table keeps only in-frame clones and is missing some. The sample has about 2.4 million clones, approximately 92% seen once. Sample: naive CD4+ T cells sorted from blood. Documented subset: CD45RA+ positively selected. These receptor sequences come from a man in his late teens or twenties in good health.

The V and J genes are TRBV30 and TRBJ2-7; D may match TRBD1 or TRBD2 (7 bases each). The CDR3 totals 12 residues. Germline assignment: CDR1 GTSNPN and CDR2 SVGIG (reference sequence). V dropped 7 bases and J dropped 2 bases, with 12 bases sitting between them. In nucleotides, the CDR3 is TGTGCCTCAGGGGGGGGGCCCTACGAGCAGTACTTC. Its translation is CASGGGPYEQYF.

The chain uses TRBV4-1 and TRBJ1-2; D remains ambiguous. Germline assignment: CDR1 MGHRA and CDR2 YSYEKL. The germline V and J ends were trimmed by 1 base and 2 bases, with 5 bases remaining between them. The CDR3 consists of 13 residues. Here the CDR3 DNA reads TGCGCCAGCAGCCAAGCAGGAAACTATGGCTACACCTTC. Encoded protein: CASSQAGNYGYTF.

The CDR3 DNA reads TGTGCCAGCAGTGAGACAGAAAGGACCCAGTACTTC. This codes for CASSETERTQYF. The V and J genes are TRBV6-1 and TRBJ2-5; D may be TRBD1 (5 bases). This CDR3 has 12 amino acids. Germline loops: CDR1 MNHNS, CDR2 SASEGT. Trimming pared 3 bases from V and 7 bases from J, leaving 9 bases between.

The rearrangement links TRBV19 to TRBJ2-7, with 9 bases identical to TRBD2. The trim removed 3 bases at V and 4 bases at J, leaving 10 bases unmatched. Germline V lookup: CDR1 LNHDA, CDR2 SQIVND (reference sequence). This CDR3 has 16 amino acids. CDR3 coding DNA: TGTGCCAGTAGTATTGGGCCTGGACTAGCGACGTACGAGCAGTACTTC. Its translation: CASSIGPGLATYEQYF.

This chain links TRBV4-1 with TRBJ1-4, with D maybe TRBD1 (5 bases). Trimming cost V 0 bases and J 0 bases, with 11 bases left between them. CDR1 and CDR2 (germline): MGHRA, YSYEKL. The CDR3 is 17 amino acids. CDR3 nucleotides: TGCGCCAGCAGCCAAGATGGTAGGGGCGCAACTAATGAAAAACTGTTTTTT. Translated: CASSQDGRGATNEKLFF.

The chain employs TRBV7-6 and TRBJ2-3; TRBD2 matches at 9 bases. The CDR3 is made up of 17 amino acids. V lost 5 bases to trimming and J lost 3 bases; unmatched junction nucleotides: 12. In germline, CDR1 is SGHVS, CDR2 FNYEAQ. The CDR3 region has the DNA TGTGCCAGCAGCGCGGGGGGGGGACAGCGGCGGACAGATACGCAGTATTTT. It is translated as CASSAGGGQRRTDTQYF.

V gene TRBV5-1 combines with J gene TRBJ2-7; tentative D call: TRBD1 (6 bases). From germline, CDR1 is SGHRS and CDR2 YFSETQ. This CDR3 has 12 residues. The V end was cut by 4 bases, the J end by 5 bases, with 10 bases between. The CDR3 nucleotides are TGCGCCAGCAGCCCTGACAGGCACGAGCAGTACTTC. Encoded protein: CASSPDRHEQYF. The whole variable domain, filled in from reference TRBV5-1 and TRBJ2-7, reads KAGVTQTPRYLIKTRGQQVTLSCSPISGHRSVSWYQQTPGQGLQFLFEYFSETQRNKGNFPGRFSGRQFSNSRSEMNVSTLELGDSALYLCASSPDRHEQYFGPGTRLTVT.

The chain joins TRBV7-6 to TRBJ2-7; 9 bases map to TRBD2. With 5 bases clipped from V and 3 bases from J, the junction kept 11 bases outside the gene matches. The germline V gene has CDR1 SGHVS and CDR2 FNYEAQ. CDR3 size: 16 residues. The chain's CDR3 is CASSNQIAGVLYEQYF. In nucleotides, the CDR3 is TGTGCCAGCAGCAACCAGATAGCGGGAGTTCTCTACGAGCAGTACTTC. Full variable domain (rest looked up from reference TRBV7-6 and TRBJ2-7): GAGVSQSPRYKVTKRGQDVALRCDPISGHVSLYWYRQALGQGPEFLTYFNYEAQQDKSGLPNDRFSAERPEGSISTLTIQRTEQRDSAMYRCASSNQIAGVLYEQYFGPGTRLTVT.

The chain is built from TRBV9 and TRBJ2-3, with TRBD1 matching 8 bases. The CDR3 consists of 14 residues. The V gene's germline CDR1 is SGDLS and CDR2 YYNGEE. After removal of 3 bases from V and 6 bases from J, the junction contained 6 bases not matched to a gene. The CDR3 DNA follows: TGTGCCAGCAGCGCCGGGACAGGATGGGATACGCAGTATTTT. Translation: CASSAGTGWDTQYF.

The chain uses TRBV5-1 and TRBJ2-5, with TRBD1 matching 7 bases. Looked up from germline, CDR1 is SGHRS and CDR2 is YFSETQ. The CDR3 contains 14 residues. V lost 4 bases to trimming and J lost 5 bases; unmatched junction nucleotides: 8. CDR3 amino acids: CASSRGGGLETQYF. Here the CDR3 DNA reads TGCGCCAGCAGCCGAGGGGGCGGGTTGGAGACCCAGTACTTC.

On this clone itself: Other DNA variants within this sample encode the same CDR3. J is TRBJ2-5 and V is TRBV30; D gene uncertain. The CDR3 is 12 residues long. V was clipped by 1 base and J by 5 bases, with 8 bases between them. CDR1 is GTSNPN, CDR2 SVGIG, per germline (reference sequence). Written as DNA, the CDR3 is TGTGCCTGGAGTGAATCCGGGGAGACCCAGTACTTC. It yields the protein CAWSESGETQYF.

The chain links TRBV6-5 to TRBJ2-6; a weak D match, TRBD1 (5 bases). This CDR3 contains 13 residues. The germline CDR1 and CDR2 sequences are MNHEY and SVGAGI. Trimming removed 11 bases from V and 0 bases from J, with 8 bases in between. The chain's CDR3 is CAVGVSGANVLTF. The CDR3 DNA reads TGTGCCGTAGGGGTCTCTGGGGCCAACGTCCTGACTTTC.

The V and J genes are TRBV6-5 and TRBJ1-4, with D unresolved. CDR3 length: 13 amino acids. V dropped 4 bases and J dropped 8 bases, with 11 bases sitting between them. Germline V gene lookup returns CDR1 MNHEY and CDR2 SVGAGI. The CDR3 protein is CASSWMMGEKLFF. CDR3 bases: TGTGCCAGCAGTTGGATGATGGGGGAAAAACTGTTTTTT.

The genes are TRBV27 and TRBJ1-4; unclear D gene. V lost 5 bases and J 0 bases, leaving 10 bases between the germline ends. This CDR3 has 15 residues. The germline CDR1 and CDR2 sequences are MNHEY and SMNVEV (reference sequence). CDR3 in DNA: TGTGCCAGCAGTCCAACGGCGGCAACTAATGAAAAACTGTTTTTT. Amino acid sequence: CASSPTAATNEKLFF.

With regard to this clone: Other DNA sequences of this sample code for an identical CDR3. The chain links TRBV27 to TRBJ2-7; tentatively, D is TRBD1 (5 bases). CDR1 and CDR2 from the germline V gene are MNHEY and SMNVEV (reference sequence). This CDR3 region has 11 residues. V was clipped by 4 bases and J by 7 bases, with 8 bases between them. The chain's CDR3 is CASSSPGEQYF. CDR3 nucleotides: TGTGCCAGCAGTTCGCCAGGGGAGCAGTACTTC.

In the case of this clone: Its ends do not fully match the called genes, so a read error is possible. The rearrangement joins TRBV7-7 to TRBJ2-1; the D gene is possibly TRBD1 (6 bases). The CDR3 spans 14 residues. The V gene's germline CDR1 is SSHAT and CDR2 FNYEAQ (reference sequence). Written as DNA, the CDR3 is TGTGCTAGCAGCTTAGGGGGAAACTACAATGAGCAGTTCTTC. Translating gives CASSLGGNYNEQFF. The whole variable domain, filled in from reference TRBV7-7 and TRBJ2-1, reads GAGVSQSPRYKVTKRGQDVTLRCDPISSHATLYWYQQALGQGPEFLTYFNYEAQPDKSGLPSDRFSAERPEGSISTLTIQRTEQRDSAMYRCASSLGGNYNEQFFGPGTRLTVL.

This clone is a singleton in its sample. The V call is TRBV30, the J call TRBJ2-1, with no clear D. CDR1 is GTSNPN and CDR2 is SVGIG in the germline V gene (reference sequence). V was cut by 1 base and J by 3 bases, with 4 bases left in between. The CDR3 is 12 amino acids. CDR3 coding DNA: TGTGCCTGGAGTGAGCTCTACAATGAGCAGTTCTTC. Protein product: CAWSELYNEQFF.

The V and J genes are TRBV6-1 and TRBJ2-3; D is unresolved. Germline V lookup: CDR1 MNHNS, CDR2 SASEGT. CDR3 length: 11 residues. V lost 2 bases and J lost 9, with 6 bases in between. Here the CDR3 DNA reads TGTGCCAGCAGTGAATCATACACGCAGTATTTT. It translates to CASSESYTQYF.